Sequencing of this TCR beta chain was carried out in a study of T-cell memory formation after mild COVID-19. Study findings and constraints: Clones that contracted from day 15 to 85 were balanced CD4/CD8, while later expanders leaned CD4+.

Comment on this clonotype: The antigen remains unidentified.

With constant-segment primers, 5'RACE yielded cDNA libraries of TCR alpha and TCR beta that carried sample barcodes and UMIs. TCRdb fed the 5' RACE reads into MiXCR, producing one record per CDR3 protein. The sample consists of a few hundred thousand distinct CDR3 sequences, less than 9.5% of them appearing once. The CDR3 is 15 amino acids. The V gene's germline CDR1 is LNHDA and CDR2 SQIVND (reference sequence). V lost 5 bases and J 1 base, leaving 14 bases between the germline ends. Source material: PBMCs or a T cell subset sorted from them (not recorded which). V is TRBV19 and J is TRBJ1-1; D gene ambiguous. The sequence was collected from a man between 18 and 29 years old who had mild COVID-19 (a few samples of this study predate the infection). Cell type and time point are not known. The CDR3 nucleotides read TGTGCCAGTAGTCCCACGGACTTAAGGAACACTGAAGCTTTCTTT. Translated, it gives CASSPTDLRNTEAFF.